Shown below are 10 T cell receptor beta chains from a single sample sequenced in a study of T cell changes during pregnancy in multiple sclerosis (dated by TCRdb to 2018 to 2020). The library was obtained by the immunoSEQ multiplex PCR assay. TCRdb limited this immuneACCESS table to in-frame rearrangements with V and J called. A share of clones is missing; checked studies link under half to unresolved V genes, and the rest is unexplained. This sample holds about 64,000 clones; less than 95% were observed only once. Almost 6.5% of the sample is taken by the ten largest. The sample was peripheral blood, taken in the third trimester of pregnancy. The receptors were sampled from a female donor in good health, enrolled as a control in a pregnancy study.

This chain links TRBV30 with TRBJ2-3; no firm D call. V was pared by 1 base and J by 0 bases, with 2 bases between. Germline values: CDR1 GTSNPN, CDR2 SVGIG (reference sequence). CDR3 length: 12 amino acids. CDR3 nucleotide sequence: TGTGCCTGGAGTGCTAGCACAGATACGCAGTATTTT. This sequence encodes CAWSASTDTQYF.

This sequence joins TRBV11-2 and TRBJ1-4; D is undetermined. The ends were cut back, 1 base at V and 7 bases at J, with 10 bases in the middle. The CDR3 sequence is 14 residues long. Germline values: CDR1 SGHAT, CDR2 FQNNGV. The CDR3 DNA is TGTGCCAGCAGCTTAGCAGGTCCGCGTGAAAAACTGTTTTTT. It yields the protein CASSLAGPREKLFF.

The rearrangement links TRBV19 to TRBJ1-1, with 9 bases identical to TRBD1. V shed 3 bases, J shed 10 bases, and the junction held 9 bases outside the gene matches. This CDR3 spans 14 amino acids. CDR1 and CDR2 (germline): LNHDA, SQIVND (reference sequence). The CDR3 spells CASSIQTGGLVAFF. The CDR3 DNA reads as TGTGCCAGTAGTATCCAAACAGGGGGCTTGGTAGCTTTCTTT.

The genes are TRBV2 and TRBJ2-7; 14 bases align to TRBD2. The CDR3 length is 14 residues. Per the germline V gene, CDR1 is SNHLY and CDR2 is FYNNEI. The V gene end was trimmed by 8 bases and the J gene end by 9 bases; junction bases not matched to a gene: 9. CDR3 residues: CASGPGLAGVAQYF. CDR3 nucleotide sequence: TGTGCCAGCGGCCCGGGACTAGCGGGAGTGGCGCAGTACTTC.

There are a few counts of this clone. The chain joins TRBV19 to TRBJ2-1; D possibly corresponds to TRBD1 (6 bases). The CDR3 runs 14 residues. V gave up 1 base and J gave up 7 bases, with 11 bases separating them. Germline values: CDR1 LNHDA, CDR2 SQIVND (reference sequence). This CDR3 is CASSIAGANNEQFF. The DNA for the CDR3 is TGTGCCAGTAGTATAGCAGGGGCTAATAATGAGCAGTTCTTC.

The chain joins TRBV2 to TRBJ1-5; D gene uncertain. The CDR3 is 15 residues long. V was trimmed by 3 bases and J by 4 bases, leaving 13 bases between them. Germline values: CDR1 SNHLY, CDR2 FYNNEI. CDR3 coding DNA: TGTGCCAGCAGTGATGAGGCCAGTTTAAATCAGCCCCAGCATTTT. Translating it yields CASSDEASLNQPQHF. The full variable domain, with the rest looked up from reference TRBV2 and TRBJ1-5, is EPEVTQTPSHQVTQMGQEVILRCVPISNHLYFYWYRQILGQKVEFLVSFYNNEISEKSEIFDDQFSVERPDGSNFTLKIRSTKLEDSAMYFCASSDEASLNQPQHFGDGTRLSIL.

The chain has TRBV11-2 and TRBJ1-1; D is uncertain. Germline values: CDR1 SGHAT, CDR2 FQNNGV. Trimming took 5 bases from V and 0 from J, leaving 13 bases between them. The CDR3 totals 15 residues. The CDR3 DNA reads as TGTGCCAGCAGCGACCGTGACATTTTGAACACTGAAGCTTTCTTT. The encoded protein is CASSDRDILNTEAFF.

The genes are TRBV7-9 and TRBJ2-5; 12 nucleotides match TRBD2. The CDR3 runs 17 residues. CDR1 is SEHNR and CDR2 is FQNEAQ in the germline V gene (reference sequence). The trim removed 3 bases at V and 4 bases at J, leaving 9 bases unmatched. The CDR3 is CASSFDLAGGPGETQYF. The CDR3 DNA is TGTGCCAGCAGCTTTGACCTAGCGGGAGGGCCTGGAGAGACCCAGTACTTC.

The gene calls are TRBV5-6 and TRBJ2-1; D might be TRBD2 (5 bases). V was trimmed by 2 bases and J by 4 bases, leaving 10 bases between them. The CDR3 totals 14 residues. CDR1 is SGHDT and CDR2 is YYEEEE in the germline V gene. The CDR3, as DNA: TGTGCCAGCAGCTTTGGTGAGGGTTACAATGAGCAGTTCTTC. It is translated as CASSFGEGYNEQFF.

This chain connects TRBV19 to TRBJ1-2, with TRBD1 matching over 8 bases. Germline V CDR1 and CDR2: LNHDA, SQIVND (reference sequence). There are 13 residues in the CDR3. J lost 4 bases, V lost 5 bases, and 3 bases had no gene match. Here the CDR3 reads CASSDRGGYGYTF. The CDR3 DNA is TGTGCCAGTAGTGACAGGGGTGGCTATGGCTACACCTTC.